These T cell receptor beta chains were read from a single sample in a study of shared clonotypes between healthy human individuals. Sequenced by immunoSEQ multiplex PCR; TCRdb stores in-frame clones only, minus some. The repertoire consists of about half a million clones, with about 78% occurring once and the leading ten covering around 13%. Specimen: PBMCs. These receptors were obtained from a woman in her forties in good health. Some clones in this sample may be carry-over from other donors' samples. Both conserved end residues are trimmed from each CDR3. Only part of the rows carry a size: once, few, many, or a class if the clone is expanded.

clone_size,v_call,j_call,cdr3_aa
NA,TRBV10-2,TRBJ2-5,ASSESRGTQY
NA,TRBV4-3,TRBJ2-7,ASSQGGLARYEQY
NA,TRBV28,TRBJ2-3,ASSPLAGTDTQY
once,TRBV27,TRBJ2-5,ASRVAGSGETQY
NA,TRBV19,TRBJ1-5,ASGQGIRQPQH
NA,TRBV4-2,TRBJ2-2,ASSQEPTGPNTGELF
NA,TRBV7-8,TRBJ1-4,ASSLVGTVTNEKLF
NA,TRBV6-6,TRBJ1-6,ASSYDGNNSPLH
few,TRBV7-2,TRBJ2-3,ASSLAGGGDSETQY
NA,TRBV4-2,TRBJ2-1,ASSQEPGGDYNEQF